The subject of this entry is one TCR beta chain. TCRdb's table, derived via immunoSEQ multiplex PCR, lists solely in-frame clones and lacks some. This sample carries a few hundred thousand clones, 70% to 85% of them seen once, and the ten largest clones take 3.3%. This sample stems from a study of blood T cell repertoires in COVID-19. On the study more broadly: PBMCs, B-cell-depleted T cells, or T cells provided the cDNA or gDNA that made up the material.

The germline V and J ends were trimmed by 3 bases and 4 bases, with 18 bases remaining between them. Germline V gene lookup returns CDR1 LGHDT and CDR2 YNNKEL (reference sequence). This CDR3 has 16 residues. This sequence originates from a woman aged 80 or older with acute or convalescent COVID-19. Sequenced: peripheral blood. The gene calls are TRBV3-1 (or the pseudogene TRBV3-2) and TRBJ1-2, with a tentative D call TRBD1 (6 bases). CDR3 loop: CASSQVGGRLGYGYTF. In nucleotides, the CDR3 is TGTGCCAGCAGCCAGGTCGGGGGGCGCCTCGGCTATGGCTACACCTTC.